The rows below give T cell receptor beta chains drawn from one sample of a study of sequential checkpoint blockade in melanoma. Using immunoSEQ multiplex PCR, the repertoire was profiled, and TCRdb retains in-frame clones only, with some absent. The sample contains some 25,000 clones, approximately 77% of which appear only once. The sequencing used CD8+ T cells sorted from blood (inferred from file names), collected from a patient given nivolumab and ipilimumab in sequence. These TCRs come from a human donor with melanoma. Each CDR3 is given with its conserved first and last residue. The order of the fields is V gene, J gene, CDR3 protein.

>TRBV10-3|TRBJ2-3
CAIRDSRTGLRDTQYF
>TRBV7-9|TRBJ2-7
CASSLFVAGSYEQYF
>TRBV4-1|TRBJ2-3
CASSQLQGELTDTQYF
>TRBV7-2|TRBJ2-7
CASSFETYSYEQYF
>TRBV5-5|TRBJ2-7
CASSLPPAGVYEQYF
>TRBV5-1|TRBJ2-7
CASSWDNSYEQYF
>TRBV5-1|TRBJ1-1
CASSSTGGNTEAFF
>TRBV29-1|TRBJ1-5
CRVSSQPQHF
>TRBV12-5|TRBJ2-7
CASGTGTGTSYEQYF
>TRBV6-5|TRBJ1-6
CASSERENSPLHF
>TRBV28|TRBJ2-1
CASSLGRGDEQFF
>TRBV7-2|TRBJ2-3
CASSRDREDTQYF
>TRBV11-3|TRBJ2-7
CASSLGTGYEQYF
>TRBV7-9|TRBJ2-3
CASSVLAGLADTQYF
>TRBV29-1|TRBJ1-1
CSVVRGAEAFF
>TRBV27|TRBJ2-1
CASSSRSYNEQFF